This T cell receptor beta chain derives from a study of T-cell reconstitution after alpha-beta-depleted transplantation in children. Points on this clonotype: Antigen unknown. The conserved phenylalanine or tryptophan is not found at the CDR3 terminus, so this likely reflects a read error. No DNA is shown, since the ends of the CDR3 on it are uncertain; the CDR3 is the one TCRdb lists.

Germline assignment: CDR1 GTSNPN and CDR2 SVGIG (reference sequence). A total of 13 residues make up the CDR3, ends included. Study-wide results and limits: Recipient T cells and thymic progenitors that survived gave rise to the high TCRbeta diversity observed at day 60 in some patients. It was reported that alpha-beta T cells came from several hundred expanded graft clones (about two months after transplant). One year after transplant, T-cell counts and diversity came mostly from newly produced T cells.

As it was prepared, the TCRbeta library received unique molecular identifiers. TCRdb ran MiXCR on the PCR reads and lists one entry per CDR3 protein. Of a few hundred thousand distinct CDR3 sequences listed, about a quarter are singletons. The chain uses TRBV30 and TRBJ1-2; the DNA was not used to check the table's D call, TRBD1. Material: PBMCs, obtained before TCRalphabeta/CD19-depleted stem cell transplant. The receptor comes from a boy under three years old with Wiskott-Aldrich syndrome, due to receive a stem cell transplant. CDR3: CAWSKGQASLLPT.